This record covers a single T cell receptor beta chain. Its antigen is unidentified. An end of the junction does not agree with germline; a read error may underlie this. The data were taken from a study of blood T cells in healthy people across ages. General study findings and limits: The study lacked donor CMV status, which possibly confounded expanded clonotype changes.

With a J-beta primer mix and a sample-barcoded 5' primer, a second PCR ran about 7 to 12 cycles. TCRdb recomputed calls from the 5' RACE reads with MiXCR, one row per CDR3 protein. There are some 710,000 distinct CDR3 sequences in the sample; 22% occur only once, and around a fifth lies in the top ten. The CDR3 contains 15 residues. The V call is TRBV12-3 or TRBV12-4, the J call TRBJ1-6; the match to TRBD1 covers 10 bases. The origin of this receptor is a man aged 70 or older in good health. Input material: blood. CDR3 DNA: TGTGCCAACAGTCCATCCTGGACAGGGGGTTCACCCCTCCACTTT. Protein: CANSPSWTGGSPLHF.